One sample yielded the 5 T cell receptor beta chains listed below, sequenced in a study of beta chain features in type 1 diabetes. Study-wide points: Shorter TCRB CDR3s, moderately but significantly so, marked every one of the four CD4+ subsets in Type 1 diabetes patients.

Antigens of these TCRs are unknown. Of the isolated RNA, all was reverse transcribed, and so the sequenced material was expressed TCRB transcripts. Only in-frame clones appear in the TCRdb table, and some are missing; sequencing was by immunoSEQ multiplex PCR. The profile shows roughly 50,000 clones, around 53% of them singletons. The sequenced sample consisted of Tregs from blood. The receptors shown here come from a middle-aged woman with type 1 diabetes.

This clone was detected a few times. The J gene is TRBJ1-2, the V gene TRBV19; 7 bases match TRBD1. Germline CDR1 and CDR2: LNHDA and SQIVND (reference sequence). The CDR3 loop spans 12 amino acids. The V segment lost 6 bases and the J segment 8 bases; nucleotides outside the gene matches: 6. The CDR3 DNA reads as TGTGCCAGTAGCCTAGACAGGGTCGGCTACACCTTC. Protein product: CASSLDRVGYTF.

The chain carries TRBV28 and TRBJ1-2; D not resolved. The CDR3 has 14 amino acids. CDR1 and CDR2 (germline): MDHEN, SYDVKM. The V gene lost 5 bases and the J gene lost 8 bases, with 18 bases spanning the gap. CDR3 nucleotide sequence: TGTGCCAGCAGTCCCCCCCAGGCATCTGACGGCTACACCTTC. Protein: CASSPPQASDGYTF.

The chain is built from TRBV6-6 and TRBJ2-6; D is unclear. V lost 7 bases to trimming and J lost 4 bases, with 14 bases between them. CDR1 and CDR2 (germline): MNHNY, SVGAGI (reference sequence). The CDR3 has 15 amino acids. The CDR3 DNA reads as TGTGCCAGCAAAACCTTTCCAGTGGGGGCCAACGTCCTGACTTTC. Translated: CASKTFPVGANVLTF.

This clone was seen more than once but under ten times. CDR3 amino acids: CATRDSLGQPQHF. DNA of the CDR3: TGTGCCACCAGGGACAGTTTAGGTCAGCCCCAGCATTTT. This sequence joins TRBV27 and TRBJ1-5, with 7 nucleotides matching TRBD1. CDR3 size: 13 residues. Germline V lookup: CDR1 MNHEY, CDR2 SMNVEV (reference sequence). J gave up 6 bases and V 10 bases, and 9 bases lay outside the gene matches.

The CDR3 DNA reads TGTGCCAGCAGCTCTCAGGGCGGCACCGGGGAGCTGTTTTTT. It yields the protein CASSSQGGTGELFF. The chain uses TRBV7-2 and TRBJ2-2; tentatively, D is TRBD1 (5 bases). Germline V gives CDR1 SGHTA, CDR2 FQGNSA. There are 14 residues in the CDR3. Trimming cost V 4 bases and J 4 bases, with 10 bases left between them.